This record covers a single TCR beta chain. The specificity of this receptor is unknown. There are no base qualities to consult, and no much larger clone falls within one base. This record belongs to a study of technical replicates of blood from a handful of donors (dated by TCRdb to about 2017). Based on the germline V gene (reference sequence), the CDR1 and CDR2 sequences are MNHEY and SMNVEV. Compared with germline, V lacks 5 bases and J lacks 4 bases; bases without a gene match: 6. From cysteine to phenylalanine, the CDR3 is 14 amino acids long. This entry keeps only the CDR3 DNA: 42 bases, framed from base 1. The library was obtained by the immunoSEQ multiplex PCR assay. TCRdb stores this immuneACCESS table with in-frame sequences only. Part of the clones is absent; in the studies checked, under half of the shortfall reflects unresolved V genes, and no reason is known for the rest. The sample includes tens of thousands of clones, with under 95% observed a single time. Clones ranked in the top ten supply about 0.27% of the sample.

The V and J segments used are TRBV27 and TRBJ2-7, with 9 bases aligning to TRBD1. Sequences were obtained from T cells isolated from PBMCs. This clonotype was sampled from a human donor in good health. The DNA is as follows: TGTGCCAGCAGTATTACAGGGGGCGGGTACGAGCAGTACTTC. The resulting protein is CASSITGGGYEQYF.